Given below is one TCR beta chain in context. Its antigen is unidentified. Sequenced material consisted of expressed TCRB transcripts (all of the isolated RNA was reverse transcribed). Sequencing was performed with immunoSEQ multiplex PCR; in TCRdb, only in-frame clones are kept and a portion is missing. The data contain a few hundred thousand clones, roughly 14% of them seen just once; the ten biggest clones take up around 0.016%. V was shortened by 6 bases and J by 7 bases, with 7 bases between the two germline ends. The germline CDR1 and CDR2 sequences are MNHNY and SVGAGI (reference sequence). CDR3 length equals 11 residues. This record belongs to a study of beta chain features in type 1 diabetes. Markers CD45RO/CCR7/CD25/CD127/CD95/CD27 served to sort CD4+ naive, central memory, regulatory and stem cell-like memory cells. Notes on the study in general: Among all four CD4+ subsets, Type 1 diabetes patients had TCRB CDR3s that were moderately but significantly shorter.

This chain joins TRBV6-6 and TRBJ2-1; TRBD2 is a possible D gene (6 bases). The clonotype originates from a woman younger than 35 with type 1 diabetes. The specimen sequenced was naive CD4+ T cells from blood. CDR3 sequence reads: CASRRGNEQFF. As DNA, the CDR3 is TGTGCCAGCAGGCGGGGTAATGAGCAGTTCTTC.